Listed here are 20 T cell receptor beta chains from one sample, sequenced in a study of blood T cell repertoires in COVID-19. Using immunoSEQ multiplex PCR, the repertoire was profiled, and TCRdb retains in-frame clones only, with some absent. The sample has about 36,000 clones, about nine tenths seen once. The source material was peripheral blood. The receptors shown here come from a man aged 70-80 years with acute or convalescent COVID-19.

V and J are TRBV5-4 and TRBJ2-5; TRBD2 agrees at 13 bases. The CDR3 spans 15 residues. The V and J ends lost 4 bases and 2 bases, in that order; junction bases with no gene match: 2. The V gene's germline CDR1 is SGHNT and CDR2 YYREEE (reference sequence). The CDR3: CASSGGLAGQETQYF. The DNA for the CDR3 is TGTGCCAGCAGCGGGGGACTAGCGGGGCAAGAGACCCAGTACTTC.

The rearrangement joins TRBV6-2 or TRBV6-3 to TRBJ1-2, with TRBD1 matching over 7 bases. The germline V gene has CDR1 MNHEY and CDR2 SVGEGT. This CDR3 region has 16 residues. The V segment lost 4 bases and the J segment 2 bases; nucleotides outside the gene matches: 10. The CDR3 loop is CASSSAGTDLNYGYTF. The CDR3 DNA is TGTGCCAGCAGTTCAGCCGGGACAGATTTAAACTATGGCTACACCTTC.

The chain has TRBV18 and TRBJ2-2; D is ambiguous. There are 15 residues in the CDR3. With 3 bases removed from V and 3 bases from J, the gap between germline ends came to 11 bases. The germline V gene encodes CDR1 KGHSH and CDR2 LQKENI. The CDR3: CASSPSIADTGELFF. As DNA, the CDR3 is TGTGCCAGCTCACCGAGCATTGCGGACACCGGGGAGCTGTTTTTT.

The genes are TRBV5-6 and TRBJ1-6; D possibly corresponds to TRBD1 (5 bases). CDR3 length: 18 amino acids. The germline gives CDR1 SGHDT, CDR2 YYEEEE. V was shortened by 1 base and J by 0 bases, with 14 bases between the two germline ends. CDR3 in amino acids: CASSLFPAGLSYNSPLHF. CDR3 coding DNA: TGTGCCAGCAGCTTGTTCCCGGCAGGGCTCTCCTATAATTCACCCCTCCACTTT.

This clone was detected only once. J is TRBJ2-7 and V is TRBV19; the match to TRBD1 covers 9 bases. V shed 9 bases and J 5 bases; nucleotides not matched to a gene: 8. The CDR3 contains 13 residues. CDR1 LNHDA and CDR2 SQIVND come from the germline V gene (reference sequence). In DNA form, the CDR3 reads TGTGCCAGCCGTGGACAGGGGAAGAACGAGCAGTACTTC. This translates into CASRGQGKNEQYF.

This chain connects TRBV28 to TRBJ1-4; D not resolved. The germline gives CDR1 MDHEN, CDR2 SYDVKM. V lost 1 base and J lost 8, with 5 bases in between. The CDR3 is made up of 12 amino acids. The CDR3 reads CASSLLREKLFF. CDR3 bases: TGTGCCAGCAGTTTATTACGGGAAAAACTGTTTTTT. Drawing the rest from reference TRBV28 and TRBJ1-4, the complete variable domain is DVKVTQSSRYLVKRTGEKVFLECVQDMDHENMFWYRQDPGLGLRLIYFSYDVKMKEKGDIPEGYSVSREKKERFSLILESASTNQTSMYLCASSLLREKLFFGSGTQLSVL.

The chain couples TRBV19 to TRBJ2-2; 7 bases agree with TRBD2. With 1 base clipped from V and 7 bases from J, the junction kept 6 bases outside the gene matches. Germline values: CDR1 LNHDA, CDR2 SQIVND (reference sequence). This CDR3 contains 15 residues. The CDR3 reads CASSIGSGNGGELFF. DNA of the CDR3: TGTGCCAGTAGTATAGGGAGCGGGAATGGCGGGGAGCTGTTTTTT.

The chain links TRBV18 to TRBJ2-7; 10 nucleotides line up with TRBD2. The CDR3 consists of 14 residues. The trim removed 2 bases at V and 2 bases at J, leaving 0 bases unmatched. Germline V gene data show CDR1 as KGHSH and CDR2 as LQKENI. CDR3 sequence (DNA): TGTGCCAGCTCACCAGGGACTAGCGCCTACGAGCAGTACTTC. Translated: CASSPGTSAYEQYF.

The chain combines TRBV18 with TRBJ2-5, with 10 bases that match TRBD2. After removal of 3 bases from V and 4 bases from J, the junction contained 5 bases not matched to a gene. This CDR3 has 15 residues. Per the germline V gene, CDR1 is KGHSH and CDR2 is LQKENI. CDR3 in amino acids: CASSPPGLATETQYF. The CDR3, as DNA: TGTGCCAGCTCACCTCCGGGACTAGCGACAGAGACCCAGTACTTC.

CDR3 loop: CASSSSGRIYEQYF. The DNA for the CDR3 is TGTGCCAGCAGCTCTAGCGGGAGAATATACGAGCAGTACTTC. The chain combines TRBV7-2 with TRBJ2-7; 10 bases fit TRBD2. Unmatched junction bases numbered 4, after V lost 4 bases and J lost 4 bases. The CDR3 covers 14 residues. Germline lookup yields CDR1 SGHTA and CDR2 FQGNSA.

The chain is built from TRBV5-1 and TRBJ1-6; D possibly corresponds to TRBD1 (5 bases). Germline V CDR1 and CDR2: SGHRS, YFSETQ. V lost 0 bases and J 7 bases, leaving 20 bases between the germline ends. This CDR3 comprises 18 residues. The CDR3 region is CASSLEGLSPGNNSPLHF. Written as DNA, the CDR3 is TGCGCCAGCAGCTTGGAGGGGTTATCTCCAGGGAACAATTCACCCCTCCACTTT.

The chain uses TRBV12-3 or TRBV12-4 and TRBJ1-5; D is unclear. Trimming shortened V by 1 base and J by 7 bases, and 8 bases separated the two germline ends. CDR3 length equals 13 residues. The CDR3 spells CASSLEMRQPQHF. The CDR3 coding sequence is TGTGCCAGCAGTTTAGAAATGCGGCAGCCCCAGCATTTT.

The CDR3 sequence is CASSLSGGRGNTEAFF. In DNA form, the CDR3 reads TGTGCCAGCAGTTTATCGGGAGGGCGCGGGAACACTGAAGCTTTCTTT. The chain is built from TRBV27 and TRBJ1-1; the D is unclear. The V and J ends lost 0 bases and 1 base respectively, with 12 bases between them. This CDR3 region has 16 residues. CDR1 is MNHEY and CDR2 is SMNVEV in the germline V gene (reference sequence).

The genes are TRBV14 and TRBJ1-4; no reliable D call. Trimming removed 4 bases at V and 0 bases at J, with 18 bases between. Germline values: CDR1 SGHDN, CDR2 FVKESK. This CDR3 is built from 18 residues. As DNA, the CDR3 is TGTGCCAGCAGCCTAGGGAGTTGGACTGGTGCAACTAATGAAAAACTGTTTTTT. Translated: CASSLGSWTGATNEKLFF.

This rearrangement joins TRBV19 to TRBJ2-3, with 14 bases that match TRBD2. J lost 4 bases, V lost 5 bases, and 8 bases had no gene match. This CDR3 has 17 amino acids. Looked up from germline, CDR1 is LNHDA and CDR2 is SQIVND (reference sequence). This CDR3 reads CASSRSLGLAGADTQYF. Here the CDR3 DNA reads TGTGCCAGTAGTCGATCGTTGGGACTAGCGGGGGCAGATACGCAGTATTTT.

CDR3 region: CASSSRSPSGRGNEQFF. CDR3 nucleotides: TGTGCCAGCAGTTCGCGATCTCCTAGCGGGAGGGGTAATGAGCAGTTCTTC. The genes are TRBV27 and TRBJ2-1, with 12 bases that match TRBD2. Germline loops: CDR1 MNHEY, CDR2 SMNVEV (reference sequence). The CDR3 sequence is 17 residues long. V lost 4 bases to trimming and J lost 7 bases; unmatched junction nucleotides: 11.

The chain employs TRBV6-5 and TRBJ1-1, with TRBD1 identical over 11 bases. The V segment lost 11 bases and the J segment 1 base; nucleotides outside the gene matches: 6. Germline CDR1 MNHEY, CDR2 SVGAGI. The CDR3 spans 14 residues. CDR3 protein: CASLDRGQNTEAFF. In DNA, the CDR3 is TGTGCCTCCCTGGACAGGGGGCAGAACACTGAAGCTTTCTTT.

This clone was counted between two and nine times. The rearrangement joins TRBV6-1 to TRBJ1-2; D unresolved. The CDR3 totals 15 residues. Germline V gene data show CDR1 as MNHNS and CDR2 as SASEGT. The germline V and J ends were trimmed by 3 bases and 3 bases, with 14 bases remaining between them. The CDR3 nucleotides read TGTGCCAGCAGTGATTTTTATTCGGTTGACTATGGCTACACCTTC. This encodes CASSDFYSVDYGYTF.

This clone has only a few counts. The V call is TRBV3-1 (or the pseudogene TRBV3-2), the J call TRBJ1-5; maybe TRBD1 (6 bases). V lost 4 bases and J lost 4, with 11 bases in between. The CDR3 totals 14 residues. Germline V gene data show CDR1 as LGHDT and CDR2 as YNNKEL (reference sequence). The CDR3 DNA reads as TGTGCCAGCAGCCTAGGGACACAGAATCAGCCCCAGCATTTT. This codes for CASSLGTQNQPQHF.

The chain has TRBV6-6 and TRBJ2-1; 11 nucleotides match TRBD2. V shed 4 bases, J shed 1 base, and the junction held 3 bases outside the gene matches. This CDR3 comprises 16 residues. CDR1 is MNHNY, CDR2 SVGAGI, per germline (reference sequence). The CDR3 loop is CASSSRTSGSYNEQFF. CDR3 DNA: TGTGCCAGCAGTTCGAGGACTAGCGGGTCCTACAATGAGCAGTTCTTC.